The present entry profiles one T cell receptor beta chain with its context. These data come from a study of blood T cell repertoires in COVID-19. Looking at the study overall: Collection of acute and convalescent COVID-19 samples took place in the United States, Italy and Spain.

Trimming at V came to 3 bases and at J to 7 bases, leaving 12 bases not matched to a gene. Germline-derived CDR1 and CDR2 are WSHSY and SAAADI. The CDR3 is 15 residues long. Some clones are missing from TCRdb's copy, which holds only in-frame ones; the method was immunoSEQ multiplex PCR. The table records 150,000 to 200,000 clones, 90% of them present only once. The genes are TRBV10-2 and TRBJ2-7; 7 positions match TRBD2. The sequence came from a man in his fifties with acute or convalescent COVID-19. The material sequenced was peripheral blood. The CDR3 sequence is CASSEVGTIYGEQYF. The CDR3 nucleotides read TGCGCCAGCAGTGAAGTGGGGACTATCTACGGGGAGCAGTACTTC.